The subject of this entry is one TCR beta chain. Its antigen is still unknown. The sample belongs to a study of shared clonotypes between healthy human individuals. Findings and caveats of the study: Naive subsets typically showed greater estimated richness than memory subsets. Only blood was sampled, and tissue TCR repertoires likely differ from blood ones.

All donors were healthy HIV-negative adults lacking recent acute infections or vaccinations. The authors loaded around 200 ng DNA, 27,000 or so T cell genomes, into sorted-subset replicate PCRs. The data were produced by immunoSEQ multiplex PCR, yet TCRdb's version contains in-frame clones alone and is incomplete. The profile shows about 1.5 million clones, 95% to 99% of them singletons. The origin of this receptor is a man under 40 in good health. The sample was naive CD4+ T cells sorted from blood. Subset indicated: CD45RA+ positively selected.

CDR3 in amino acids: CANKGGPGTGELFF. CDR3 sequence (DNA): TGCGCCAATAAGGGAGGGCCGGGGACCGGGGAGCTGTTTTTT. V and J are TRBV4-1 and TRBJ2-2; 7 bases are shared with TRBD2. Germline CDR1 and CDR2: MGHRA and YSYEKL. The CDR3 contains 14 residues. Germline trimming cut 10 bases from V and 5 bases from J; bases unmatched to any gene: 10.